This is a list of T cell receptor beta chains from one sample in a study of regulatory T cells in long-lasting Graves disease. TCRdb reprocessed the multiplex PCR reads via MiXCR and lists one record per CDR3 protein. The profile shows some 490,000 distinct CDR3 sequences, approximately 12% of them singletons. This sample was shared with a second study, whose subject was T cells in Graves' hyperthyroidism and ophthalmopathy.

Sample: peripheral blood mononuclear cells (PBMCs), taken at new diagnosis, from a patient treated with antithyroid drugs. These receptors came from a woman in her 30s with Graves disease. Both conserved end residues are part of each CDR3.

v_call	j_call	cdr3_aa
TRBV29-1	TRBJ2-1	CSVGALEQFF
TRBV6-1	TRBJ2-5	CASELAGVRAGETQYF
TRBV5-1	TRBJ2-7	CASSLATGSNEQYF
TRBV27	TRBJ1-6	CASSQMGGLFSPLHF
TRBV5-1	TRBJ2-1	CASSSGQGSYNEQFF
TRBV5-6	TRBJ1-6	CASSYIDRVDTSLHF
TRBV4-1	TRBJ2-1	CASSSRLGSSYNEQFF
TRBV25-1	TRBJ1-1	CASSPASTTEAFF
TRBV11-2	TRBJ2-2	CASSLAGLADGELFF
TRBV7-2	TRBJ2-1	CASSLGGLAGVYNEQFF
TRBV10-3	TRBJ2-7	CAISELSYEQYF
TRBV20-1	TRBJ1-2	CSAVDRVGYGYTF
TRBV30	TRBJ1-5	CAWSFSRDQPQHF